These 15 T cell receptor beta chains were all obtained from the same sample, sequenced in a study of shared clonotypes between healthy human individuals (TCRdb year 2020). Library method: the immunoSEQ multiplex PCR assay. This immuneACCESS table, as held by TCRdb, lists in-frame sequences with V and J called but not all clones. Of the missing ones, under half trace to an unresolved V gene in checked studies; the others have no known cause. In this sample the table shows 1.5 million to 2.5 million clones, about 95% of which occur a single time. The ten largest account for 1.2% of the sample. CD8 naive samples were CD45RO-negative cells positively selected for CCR7, giving a CD45RA+CCR7+ population that excluded TemRA cells. What was sequenced was naive CD8+ T cells sorted from blood. The sample's cell subset or site label is to be understood as: CD45RA+CCR7+. These TCRs come from a man younger than 35 in good health.

V and J are TRBV11-2 and TRBJ2-2; the match to TRBD2 covers 7 bases. CDR1 and CDR2 from the germline V gene are SGHAT and FQNNGV. Trimming took 5 bases from V and 6 from J; bases not matched to a gene: 15. The CDR3 totals 17 residues. The CDR3 DNA follows: TGTGCCAGCAGCCCGTACCCCAGCGGGATCGGGCCCGGGGAGCTGTTTTTT. It specifies CASSPYPSGIGPGELFF.

The chain links TRBV27 to TRBJ2-7, with 8 bases fitting TRBD2. The V gene end was trimmed by 5 bases and the J gene end by 6 bases; junction bases not matched to a gene: 6. The germline CDR1 and CDR2 sequences are MNHEY and SMNVEV (reference sequence). This CDR3 region has 13 residues. The DNA of the CDR3 is TGTGCCAGCAGTCTAGCGGGTTCTGTCGAGCAGTACTTC. This codes for CASSLAGSVEQYF.

V usage is TRBV7-6 and J usage is TRBJ2-7; D remains ambiguous. V shed 4 bases and J shed 3 bases, with 13 bases lying between them. The CDR3 sequence is 14 residues long. CDR1 and CDR2 from the germline V gene are SGHVS and FNYEAQ. The CDR3 region has the DNA TGTGCCAGCAGCTATTACCTATATTTCTACGAGCAGTACTTC. This sequence encodes CASSYYLYFYEQYF.

The J gene is TRBJ1-1, the V gene TRBV10-2, with TRBD1 identical over 8 bases. Trimming at V came to 2 bases and at J to 10 bases, leaving 3 bases not matched to a gene. The V gene's germline CDR1 is WSHSY and CDR2 SAAADI. This CDR3 region has 12 residues. In nucleotides, the CDR3 is TGCGCCAGCAGTGAGGGACAGGGCTTAGCTTTCTTT. As protein: CASSEGQGLAFF.

The chain links TRBV10-3 to TRBJ2-5; D perhaps matches TRBD2 (5 bases). Germline CDR1 is ENHRY and CDR2 is SYGVKD. The CDR3 totals 15 residues. Between the trimmed V and J ends, which lost 5 bases and 5 bases, there was a span of 18 bases. As DNA, the CDR3 is TGTGCCATCAGTAGCGTAGCGCAACTAAGGGAGACCCAGTACTTC. It encodes CAISSVAQLRETQYF.

The chain has TRBV9 and TRBJ2-1; either TRBD1 or TRBD2 may supply D (6 bases each). Trimming took 3 bases from V and 8 from J, leaving 15 bases between them. The CDR3 has 14 residues. The germline V gene encodes CDR1 SGDLS and CDR2 YYNGEE. CDR3 nucleotides: TGTGCCAGCAGCGCCCTAGGGGGGATGGATGAGCAGTTCTTC. It translates to CASSALGGMDEQFF.

The chain carries TRBV7-9 and TRBJ1-3; 9 bases align to TRBD1. Germline CDR1 reads SEHNR; CDR2 reads FQNEAQ (reference sequence). The V gene end was trimmed by 5 bases and the J gene end by 8 bases; junction bases not matched to a gene: 7. The CDR3 consists of 14 residues. The CDR3 DNA reads TGTGCCAGCAGCCCCCGGGACAGGGCGGACACCATATATTTT. Amino acids: CASSPRDRADTIYF.

For this clone: Other nucleotide sequences in the sample specify the same CDR3. This chain connects TRBV6-5 to TRBJ2-1; 8 nucleotides match TRBD2. Germline-derived CDR1 and CDR2 are MNHEY and SVGAGI. With V trimmed by 4 bases and J by 1 base, 3 bases remained unmatched. The CDR3 runs to 15 residues. CDR3 protein: CASSSLAGSYNEQFF. The CDR3 bases are TGTGCCAGCAGTTCCTTAGCGGGGTCCTACAATGAGCAGTTCTTC.

The chain couples TRBV6-1 to TRBJ2-1; unclear D gene. Germline V lookup: CDR1 MNHNS, CDR2 SASEGT. V lost 2 bases and J 1 base, leaving 6 bases between the germline ends. CDR3 size: 14 residues. CDR3 nucleotide sequence: TGTGCCAGCAGTGAAACGGTTTCCTACAATGAGCAGTTCTTC. Translated, it gives CASSETVSYNEQFF.

This sequence joins TRBV30 and TRBJ2-7, with D perhaps assigned TRBD1 or TRBD2 (7 bases each). V lost 2 bases to trimming and J lost 2 bases, with 16 bases between them. The V gene's germline CDR1 is GTSNPN and CDR2 SVGIG (reference sequence). The CDR3 loop spans 15 amino acids. DNA of the CDR3: TGTGCCTGGAGTAGCCAGGGGGAGGGGACCTACGAGCAGTACTTC. Residues: CAWSSQGEGTYEQYF.

This rearrangement joins TRBV30 to TRBJ1-2, with D tentatively TRBD1 (5 bases). The CDR3 loop spans 14 amino acids. V lost 3 bases and J 7 bases, leaving 18 bases between the germline ends. Germline CDR1 GTSNPN, CDR2 SVGIG (reference sequence). CDR3 nucleotide sequence: TGTGCCTGGAGCGGGGACGGACGGGAGGGTGGCTACACCTTC. Translated, it gives CAWSGDGREGGYTF.

This chain links TRBV13 with TRBJ2-3; 10 bases map to TRBD2. The trim removed 5 bases at V and 2 bases at J, leaving 4 bases unmatched. The germline V gene has CDR1 PRHDT and CDR2 FYEKMQ (reference sequence). The CDR3 totals 15 residues. As DNA, the CDR3 is TGTGCCAGCAGCACGAGCGGGGGGGCCACAGATACGCAGTATTTT. It translates to CASSTSGGATDTQYF.

V and J are TRBV2 and TRBJ2-5; a weak D match, TRBD2 (6 bases). Trimming pared 6 bases from V and 3 bases from J, leaving 8 bases between. In germline, CDR1 is SNHLY, CDR2 FYNNEI. CDR3 size: 12 residues. In DNA form, the CDR3 reads TGTGCCAGCAGAAGGGAGGAAGAGACCCAGTACTTC. Translated, it gives CASRREEETQYF. Full variable domain (missing parts from reference TRBV2 and TRBJ2-5): EPEVTQTPSHQVTQMGQEVILRCVPISNHLYFYWYRQILGQKVEFLVSFYNNEISEKSEIFDDQFSVERPDGSNFTLKIRSTKLEDSAMYFCASRREEETQYFGPGTRLLVL.

This clone occurred once. This rearrangement joins TRBV6-5 to TRBJ2-7; D is ambiguous. The CDR3 runs 15 residues. Germline CDR1 is MNHEY and CDR2 is SVGAGI. V lost 2 bases to trimming and J lost 4 bases, with 15 bases between them. The CDR3 protein is CASSYLEGLGYEQYF. CDR3 DNA sequence: TGTGCCAGCAGTTACCTCGAAGGGTTAGGTTACGAGCAGTACTTC.

The V gene is TRBV4-1, the J gene TRBJ2-7, with 10 bases identical to TRBD1. Trimming took 3 bases from V and 5 from J; bases not matched to a gene: 7. CDR3 length: 15 amino acids. Germline-derived CDR1 and CDR2 are MGHRA and YSYEKL. CDR3 nucleotides: TGCGCCAGCAGCCAGCCGGGACAGGGGTTCAACGAGCAGTACTTC. Amino acids: CASSQPGQGFNEQYF.